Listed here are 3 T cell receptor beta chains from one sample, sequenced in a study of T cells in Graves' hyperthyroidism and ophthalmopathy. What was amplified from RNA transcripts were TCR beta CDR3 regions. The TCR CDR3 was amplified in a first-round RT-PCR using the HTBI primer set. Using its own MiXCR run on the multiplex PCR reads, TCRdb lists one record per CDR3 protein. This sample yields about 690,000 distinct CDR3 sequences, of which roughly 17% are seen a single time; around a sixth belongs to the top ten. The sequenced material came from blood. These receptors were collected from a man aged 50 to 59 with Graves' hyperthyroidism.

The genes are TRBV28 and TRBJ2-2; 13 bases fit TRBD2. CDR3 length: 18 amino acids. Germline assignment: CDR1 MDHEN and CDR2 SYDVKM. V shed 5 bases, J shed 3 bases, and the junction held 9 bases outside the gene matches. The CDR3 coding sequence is TGTGCCAGCAGTGAGAAACCGGGACTAGCGGGATACACCGGGGAGCTGTTTTTT. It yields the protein CASSEKPGLAGYTGELFF.

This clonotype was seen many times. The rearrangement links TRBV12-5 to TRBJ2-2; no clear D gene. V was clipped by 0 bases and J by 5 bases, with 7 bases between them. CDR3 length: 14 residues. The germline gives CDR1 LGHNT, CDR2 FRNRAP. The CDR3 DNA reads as TGTGCTAGTGGTTTGGTAGGCCCGACCGGGGAGCTGTTTTTT. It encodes CASGLVGPTGELFF.

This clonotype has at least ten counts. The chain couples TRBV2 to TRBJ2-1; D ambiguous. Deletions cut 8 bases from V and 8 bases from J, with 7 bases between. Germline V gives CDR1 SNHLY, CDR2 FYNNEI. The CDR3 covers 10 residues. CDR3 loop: CASGYDEQFF. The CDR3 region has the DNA TGTGCCAGCGGGTACGATGAGCAGTTCTTC.